This record covers a single T cell receptor beta chain. Its target is unknown. CDR3 size: 16 residues. V lost 8 bases and J lost 8; bases outside the gene matches: 13. Per the germline V gene, CDR1 is MNHEY and CDR2 is SMNVEV (reference sequence). Method: immunoSEQ multiplex PCR; TCRdb's copy keeps in-frame clones and lacks some. The sample lists about 23,000 clones; 97% were seen once. The data originate from a study of B cell selection in AIRE deficiency. Sorting defined conventional CD4 T cells as CD4+CD127+. General observations from the study: Of 3657 shared Treg TCRbeta sequences, around 30% were healthy-only, approximately 9.9% patient-only. Only TCRbeta was sequenced; about 33% of shared healthy Treg sequences appeared in Tconv. In TCRBV usage, CDR3 length and diversity, patient Tconv and Treg cells matched healthy donors. About 29% of healthy-donor shared Treg TCRbeta sequences appeared in patient Tconv cells.

The sequence was collected from a human donor with AIRE deficiency. The genes are TRBV27 and TRBJ2-1, with 12 nucleotides matching TRBD2. Specimen: conventional CD4+ T cells sorted from PBMCs. The CDR3 nucleotides read TGTGCCAGCGATTCTTCACGACTAGCGGGAGAACATGAGCAGTTCTTC. It translates to CASDSSRLAGEHEQFF.